These T cell receptor beta chains were read from a single sample in a study of identical twins. From the 5' RACE reads, TCRdb called clonotypes with MiXCR, one entry per CDR3 protein. The sample includes about 340,000 distinct CDR3 sequences, over 9% of them seen just once. The sample was also linked to a second study, of yellow fever vaccine responses in identical twins.

Sequencing was performed on CD8+ T cells sorted from blood. These receptors all stem from a woman between 18 and 29 years old in good health. The CDR3 runs from the conserved cysteine through the conserved F or W. D genes are given only for firm matches. Clone size is given for some rows only: seen once, a few or many times, or a class if the clone is expanded.

CDR3 DNA,CDR3 protein,V gene,clone size,J gene,D gene
TGCAGCGTTGAAGATGAACTAGCGCCCACCGGGGAGCTGTTTTTT,CSVEDELAPTGELFF,TRBV29-1,few,TRBJ2-2,TRBD2
TGTGCCAGCAGGACAGTCTCCTACAATGAGCAGTTCTTC,CASRTVSYNEQFF,TRBV6-1,few,TRBJ2-1,.
TGTGCCAGCAGTCTTAGCGGGAGTTCCCAAGAGACCCAGTACTTC,CASSLSGSSQETQYF,TRBV9,.,TRBJ2-5,TRBD2
TGCGCCAGCAGCCCGGACATCTTGAACACTGAAGCTTTCTTT,CASSPDILNTEAFF,TRBV5-1,.,TRBJ1-1,.
TGTGCCAGCAGTGTACAGGGGGCTACGCAGTATTTT,CASSVQGATQYF,TRBV12-3/TRBV12-4,many,TRBJ2-3,TRBD1
TGTGCCAGCAGTTTTCGGCGGGGTAGCGCCTATAATTCACCCCTCCACTTT,CASSFRRGSAYNSPLHF,TRBV27,few,TRBJ1-6,.
TGTGCCAGCAGCCCCCCGGACGACAGGGACCTCTATGGCTACACCTTC,CASSPPDDRDLYGYTF,TRBV4-2,.,TRBJ1-2,TRBD1
TGTGCCAGCACCGAGACAGGGGGCAACACTGAAGCTTTCTTT,CASTETGGNTEAFF,TRBV12-3/TRBV12-4,few,TRBJ1-1,TRBD1
TGCAGTGCAGAGCCAGACGGGACACTAAGCTCCTACAATGAGCAGTTCTTC,CSAEPDGTLSSYNEQFF,TRBV20-1,.,TRBJ2-1,.
TGTGCCAGCAGCTCATCCGGGACAGGTCCCCTCAATCAGCCCCAGCATTTT,CASSSSGTGPLNQPQHF,TRBV7-9,many,TRBJ1-5,TRBD1
TGCGCCAGCAGCCAAAGGAGCAGGGGGGACCAAGAGACCCAGTACTTC,CASSQRSRGDQETQYF,TRBV5-1,.,TRBJ2-5,.
TGTGCCAGCAGCTTACGGGTCATCTACGAGCAGTACTTC,CASSLRVIYEQYF,TRBV11-1,.,TRBJ2-7,.
TGTGCCAGCACCTTTGCCCTTGATACGCAGTATTTT,CASTFALDTQYF,TRBV12-3/TRBV12-4,many,TRBJ2-3,.
TGTGCCAGCAGTGACCCCTTAGCGGGAGTTGTTTACGAGCAGTACTTC,CASSDPLAGVVYEQYF,TRBV2,.,TRBJ2-7,TRBD2
TGCGCCAGCAGCCAAGTTAAGGGGCCCGGCACCGGGGAGCTGTTTTTT,CASSQVKGPGTGELFF,TRBV4-1,many,TRBJ2-2,.
TGTGCCAGCGGGAGCGGGAACGAGCAGTACTTC,CASGSGNEQYF,TRBV7-7,many,TRBJ2-7,TRBD2
TGCGCCAGCACCTGGGGGGTTAACACCGGGGAGCTGTTTTTT,CASTWGVNTGELFF,TRBV5-1,.,TRBJ2-2,.
TGCGCCAGCAGCCATCTTCCGGCGGGAGGCACAGATACGCAGTATTTT,CASSHLPAGGTDTQYF,TRBV4-1,few,TRBJ2-3,TRBD2
TGTGCCAGCAGTTTTAGTGTTGAGGGAATGTACGAGCAGTACTTC,CASSFSVEGMYEQYF,TRBV28,few,TRBJ2-7,.
TGTGCCAGCAGTGAAGCGGTTCACAGGGAGCATGAGCAGTTCTTC,CASSEAVHREHEQFF,TRBV2,.,TRBJ2-1,.
TGCAGTGCTAGATTAGGCGGGGGGGCCGGGGAGCTGTTTTTT,CSARLGGGAGELFF,TRBV20-1,few,TRBJ2-2,TRBD2
TGCAGTGCTAGACCGGGACATAGGACTAGCGGGAGCTACAATGAGCAGTTCTTC,CSARPGHRTSGSYNEQFF,TRBV20-1,.,TRBJ2-1,TRBD2
TGCGCCAGCAGTGAGTGGGGCATGACAGGAGATACGCAGTATTTT,CASSEWGMTGDTQYF,TRBV10-1,.,TRBJ2-3,.
TGTGCCAGCAGTTCCCCCTCCGATGTCCCAACTAACTATGGCTACACCTTC,CASSSPSDVPTNYGYTF,TRBV12-3/TRBV12-4,.,TRBJ1-2,.
TGTGCCAGCAGCCGCCAGTTCTTC,CASSRQFF,TRBV6-9,.,TRBJ2-1,.
TGCGCCAGCAGCCAAGACCCCAGGTATCTGGACACTGAAGCTTTCTTT,CASSQDPRYLDTEAFF,TRBV4-1,many,TRBJ1-1,.
TGTGCCACCAGCAGAGATGGAGCAAATCAAGAGACCCAGTACTTC,CATSRDGANQETQYF,TRBV15,few,TRBJ2-5,.
TGTGCCAGCAGCGGCCGGGGGACTGAAGCTTTCTTT,CASSGRGTEAFF,TRBV7-9,.,TRBJ1-1,.
TGCGCCAGCAGCCAAGATCTGAATCTCGGGGAGCTGTTTTTT,CASSQDLNLGELFF,TRBV4-1,.,TRBJ2-2,.
TGTGCCAGCAGTCCAGGGACAGGGCTTCAAGAGACCCAGTACTTC,CASSPGTGLQETQYF,TRBV12-3/TRBV12-4,many,TRBJ2-5,TRBD1
TGTGCCAGCAGTTTGACTAGCGGGCCCTCGAAGACCCAGTACTTC,CASSLTSGPSKTQYF,TRBV27,few,TRBJ2-5,TRBD2
TGTGCCAGCAGCTTAGAGCGATGGAATGAGCAGTTCTTC,CASSLERWNEQFF,TRBV11-3,.,TRBJ2-1,.
TGTGCCAGCAGTCTGTGGGACAGGACGACCTACGAGCAGTACTTC,CASSLWDRTTYEQYF,TRBV28,few,TRBJ2-7,TRBD1
TGTGCCAGCGGGGGGACTAGCCTACCCTACGAGCAGTACTTC,CASGGTSLPYEQYF,TRBV2,.,TRBJ2-7,TRBD2
TGTGCCACCAGTGATTTGAAGGACAGTCTCACAGATACGCAGTATTTT,CATSDLKDSLTDTQYF,TRBV24-1,.,TRBJ2-3,.
TGTGCCAGCAGGACTAGCGGAGCTAGCACAGATACGCAGTATTTT,CASRTSGASTDTQYF,TRBV28,many,TRBJ2-3,TRBD2
TGTGCCAGCAGCTTAAGCCCAACAGGCAGGGGCACTGAAGCTTTCTTT,CASSLSPTGRGTEAFF,TRBV7-3,.,TRBJ1-1,.
TGCAGCGTTGTAGGGGGCCCCTACAATGAGCAGTTCTTC,CSVVGGPYNEQFF,TRBV29-1,few,TRBJ2-1,TRBD1
TGTGCCAGCAGCTTGGGGTTAGCGGTTTACACCGGGGAGCTGTTTTTT,CASSLGLAVYTGELFF,TRBV5-5,few,TRBJ2-2,.
TGCAGTGCTAGAGATCGAACTAGCGTCTACAATGAGCAGTTCTTC,CSARDRTSVYNEQFF,TRBV20-1,few,TRBJ2-1,TRBD2
TGCGCCAGCGGGGACAGGGAGGACTATGGCTACACCTTC,CASGDREDYGYTF,TRBV5-1,few,TRBJ1-2,TRBD1
TGCAGCCCTGCACGGATGAACACTGAAGCTTTCTTT,CSPARMNTEAFF,TRBV29-1,many,TRBJ1-1,.
TGTGCCAGCAGTTTATATCCCGGAACCTACGAGCAGTACTTC,CASSLYPGTYEQYF,TRBV28,few,TRBJ2-7,.
TGTGCCATCAGTGCATACGGGGGTACTGAAGCTTTCTTT,CAISAYGGTEAFF,TRBV10-3,.,TRBJ1-1,.
TGTGCCAGTACCGGCCCCCGCCCGGGGGCGCTTGAGCAGTACTTC,CASTGPRPGALEQYF,TRBV19,few,TRBJ2-7,.
TGTGCCAGCAGCTTTGCCGGACTAGCGGGAGTTGGGTCCTACAATGAGCAGTTCTTC,CASSFAGLAGVGSYNEQFF,TRBV7-8,few,TRBJ2-1,TRBD2
TGTGCCAGCAGCTTAGGTCACCCTTCGACTAGCGGGAGTCCAGATACGCAGTATTTT,CASSLGHPSTSGSPDTQYF,TRBV11-2,.,TRBJ2-3,TRBD2
TGTGCCAGCAGTGAAGAAACAGGCACCGGGGGGACCCAGTACTTC,CASSEETGTGGTQYF,TRBV2,few,TRBJ2-5,.
TGTGCCACTAAGGGTAGGAACAATCAGCCCCAGCATTTT,CATKGRNNQPQHF,TRBV27,few,TRBJ1-5,.
TGTGCCAGCAGTCGCCTGGGCCATTCCATGGCCCTATTTTACTATGGCTACACCTTC,CASSRLGHSMALFYYGYTF,TRBV28,many,TRBJ1-2,.
TGTGCCAGCAGCTTAGACGGCCGGGGGAGGGGACAGGCAAAAGAGACCCAGTACTTC,CASSLDGRGRGQAKETQYF,TRBV7-6,.,TRBJ2-5,.